The 9 T cell receptor beta chains presented below share a single source sample, sequenced in a study of cytomegalovirus exposure and HLA in healthy donors. In the PCR, 60 Vbeta and 13 Jbeta primers were used. Assay used: immunoSEQ multiplex PCR; TCRdb lists only in-frame clones, some missing. The sample has 150,000 to 170,000 clones, roughly 72% seen once; the top ten hold around 2.3%. The specimen was PBMCs. The source of these receptors is a young man in good health and CMV-seronegative.

This clone came up once. This chain uses TRBV5-1 with TRBJ1-4; 7 positions match TRBD1. CDR3 size: 14 residues. Losses at the gene ends were 3 bases for V and 4 bases for J; bases not matched to a gene: 3. Germline CDR1 is SGHRS and CDR2 is YFSETQ. DNA of the CDR3: TGCGCCAGCAGCTCAGGACAGGATAATGAAAAACTGTTTTTT. Translation: CASSSGQDNEKLFF.

This clone has a handful of counts. The chain employs TRBV19 and TRBJ1-1, with D possibly TRBD1 on 5 matching bases. The V end lost 8 bases, the J end lost 4 bases, and 14 bases lay between the germline ends. In germline, CDR1 is LNHDA, CDR2 SQIVND (reference sequence). The CDR3 loop spans 13 amino acids. CDR3 sequence: CASQPFGGTEAFF. CDR3 bases: TGTGCCAGTCAGCCCTTCGGGGGCACTGAAGCTTTCTTT.

This clone was detected once. V usage is TRBV7-9 and J usage is TRBJ1-1; D might be TRBD1 (5 bases). The ends were cut back, 11 bases at V and 5 bases at J, with 18 bases in the middle. The CDR3 consists of 13 residues. Looked up from germline, CDR1 is SEHNR and CDR2 is FQNEAQ (reference sequence). The DNA for the CDR3 is TGTGCCTGGTGGGATGGGGCGCGGACTGAAGCTTTCTTT. Translating gives CAWWDGARTEAFF.

The chain employs TRBV13 and TRBJ2-7; D is unresolved. V lost 4 bases and J lost 0, with 13 bases in between. The germline CDR1 and CDR2 sequences are PRHDT and FYEKMQ (reference sequence). The CDR3 contains 15 residues. The CDR3 region has the DNA TGTGCCAGCAGCTCCCAGAAGATTGGCTCCTACGAGCAGTACTTC. Translating it yields CASSSQKIGSYEQYF.

V gene TRBV10-1 combines with J gene TRBJ2-7; D is possibly TRBD2 (6 bases). The CDR3 consists of 13 residues. From germline, CDR1 is WNHNN and CDR2 SYGVQD (reference sequence). V gave up 6 bases and J gave up 4 bases, with 13 bases separating them. CDR3 sequence: CASSVRLVYEQYF. DNA of the CDR3: TGCGCCAGCAGCGTTAGACTAGTTTACGAGCAGTACTTC.

This clone was seen only once. The chain combines TRBV15 with TRBJ2-5; tentative D call: TRBD1 (5 bases). The CDR3 runs to 15 residues. The ends were cut back, 0 bases at V and 2 bases at J, with 10 bases in the middle. Per the germline V gene, CDR1 is LNHNV and CDR2 is YYDKDF (reference sequence). Here the CDR3 reads CATSRDPGQQETQYF. The CDR3 DNA reads TGTGCCACCAGCAGAGATCCCGGACAACAAGAGACCCAGTACTTC. The full variable domain, in which reference TRBV15 and TRBJ2-5 provide the parts outside the CDR3, is DAMVIQNPRYQVTQFGKPVTLSCSQTLNHNVMYWYQQKSSQAPKLLFHYYDKDFNNEADTPDNFQSRRPNTSFCFLDIRSPGLGDTAMYLCATSRDPGQQETQYFGPGTRLLVL.

The J gene is TRBJ2-7, the V gene TRBV5-1; D remains unclear. The CDR3 runs 13 residues. Germline loops: CDR1 SGHRS, CDR2 YFSETQ. The V and J ends lost 1 base and 10 bases respectively, with 15 bases between them. The chain's CDR3 is CASSLQAQSPQYF. The CDR3 DNA is TGCGCCAGCAGCTTGCAGGCCCAGTCCCCCCAGTACTTC.

The chain links TRBV13 to TRBJ2-1; 7 bases map to TRBD1. Germline V gives CDR1 PRHDT, CDR2 FYEKMQ (reference sequence). The CDR3 contains 15 residues. The V segment lost 5 bases and the J segment 7 bases; nucleotides outside the gene matches: 11. The CDR3 loop reads CASSLSPQGTNEQFF. CDR3 nucleotide sequence: TGTGCCAGCAGCCTCTCTCCACAGGGGACGAATGAGCAGTTCTTC.

This clone showed up just a few times. A read error may explain this, as a much larger clone is one base away. The rearrangement uses TRBV5-1 and TRBJ2-7; 8 bases are shared with TRBD1. V shed 4 bases, J shed 5 bases, and the junction held 5 bases outside the gene matches. CDR1 is SGHRS, CDR2 YFSETQ, per germline. The CDR3 extends over 13 amino acids. This CDR3 is CASSTTGVDEQYF. The CDR3 DNA reads TGCGCCAGCAGCACGACAGGGGTCGACGAGCAGTACTTC.